Following are 21 T cell receptor beta chains from one sample sequenced in a study of cytomegalovirus exposure and HLA in healthy donors. Clones were read by immunoSEQ multiplex PCR, and TCRdb kept only the in-frame ones, dropping some. The sample has 110,000 or so clones, roughly 95% seen once. Material: PBMCs. All receptors come from a woman under 30 in good health and CMV-seronegative.

The J gene is TRBJ2-7, the V gene TRBV30, with D perhaps matching TRBD2 (6 bases). This CDR3 region has 14 residues. CDR1 and CDR2 (germline): GTSNPN, SVGIG (reference sequence). The DNA for the CDR3 is TGTGCTATTTCCGGGGTAACGGGAGCCTACGAGCAGTACTTC. This gives the protein CAISGVTGAYEQYF.

This chain uses TRBV7-9 with TRBJ2-2, with D possibly TRBD1 on 6 matching bases. The CDR3 runs 14 residues. The germline V and J ends were trimmed by 6 bases and 1 base, with 9 bases remaining between them. The V gene's germline CDR1 is SEHNR and CDR2 FQNEAQ (reference sequence). The CDR3, as DNA: TGTGCCAGCAGGGAGACAGGGAACACCGGGGAGCTGTTTTTT. This sequence encodes CASRETGNTGELFF.

This clone appeared a single time. V gene TRBV11-2 combines with J gene TRBJ2-1; D is perhaps TRBD2 (7 bases). Trimming removed 4 bases at V and 12 bases at J, with 13 bases between. CDR1 is SGHAT, CDR2 FQNNGV, per germline. This CDR3 spans 12 amino acids. CDR3 residues: CASSSGGPGQFF. CDR3 DNA sequence: TGTGCCAGCAGCTCCGGGGGGCCGGGGCAGTTCTTC.

The J gene is TRBJ1-1, the V gene TRBV11-1; D possibly corresponds to TRBD1 (5 bases). Germline CDR1 and CDR2: SGHAT and FQDESV (reference sequence). Trimming stripped 3 bases from V and 4 bases from J, with 18 bases between. The CDR3 is made up of 16 amino acids. As DNA, the CDR3 is TGTGCCAGCAGCTTGAGCGCAGGGAGGGGAAGCACTGAAGCTTTCTTT. It encodes CASSLSAGRGSTEAFF.

The chain employs TRBV4-2 and TRBJ2-5; 7 bases map to TRBD2. This CDR3 is built from 17 residues. Germline CDR1 and CDR2: LGHNA and YNFKEQ. J gave up 3 bases and V 4 bases, and 14 bases lay outside the gene matches. The CDR3 region has the DNA TGTGCCAGCAGCCCTACAGCGGGACTAAGCGGGGAAGAGACCCAGTACTTC. Encoded protein: CASSPTAGLSGEETQYF.

This CDR3 reads CAWSVGLFDRSFYGYTF. Written as DNA, the CDR3 is TGTGCCTGGAGTGTTGGGCTCTTCGACAGGAGCTTCTATGGCTACACCTTC. The chain employs TRBV30 and TRBJ1-2; weak D call: TRBD1 (6 bases). V lost 0 bases and J 4 bases, leaving 21 bases between the germline ends. The CDR3 runs 17 residues. Germline V gene data show CDR1 as GTSNPN and CDR2 as SVGIG (reference sequence). The entire variable domain, with the rest obtained from reference TRBV30 and TRBJ1-2, is as follows: SQTIHQWPATLVQPVGSPLSLECTVEGTSNPNLYWYRQAAGRGLQLLFYSVGIGQISSEVPQNLSASRPQDRQFILSSKKLLLSDSGFYLCAWSVGLFDRSFYGYTFGSGTRLTVV.

The chain recombines TRBV13 with TRBJ2-1; D not resolved. V was clipped by 0 bases and J by 8 bases, with 17 bases between them. The CDR3 is made up of 16 amino acids. CDR1 is PRHDT, CDR2 FYEKMQ, per germline (reference sequence). The CDR3 is CASSLGPAGILHEQFF. The CDR3 DNA sequence: TGTGCCAGCAGCTTAGGCCCGGCAGGAATCTTACATGAGCAGTTCTTC.

The rearrangement joins TRBV9 to TRBJ2-7; TRBD1 is a possible D gene (6 bases). Germline V gene data show CDR1 as SGDLS and CDR2 as YYNGEE. With 5 bases removed from V and 5 bases from J, the gap between germline ends came to 23 bases. The CDR3 totals 16 residues. This CDR3 reads CASRYDHRVMVDEQYF. CDR3 nucleotide sequence: TGTGCCAGCAGATACGATCACAGGGTAATGGTAGACGAGCAGTACTTC.

The chain combines TRBV18 with TRBJ2-1; 8 bases fit TRBD1. This CDR3 spans 14 amino acids. With V trimmed by 3 bases and J by 2 bases, 0 bases remained unmatched. Per the germline V gene, CDR1 is KGHSH and CDR2 is LQKENI. The CDR3 protein is CASSPDRAYNEQFF. The CDR3 region has the DNA TGTGCCAGCTCACCGGACAGGGCCTACAATGAGCAGTTCTTC.

The chain employs TRBV27 and TRBJ2-1; TRBD2 aligns across 7 bases. From germline, CDR1 is MNHEY and CDR2 SMNVEV (reference sequence). J gave up 5 bases and V 6 bases, and 13 bases lay outside the gene matches. This CDR3 spans 16 amino acids. This CDR3 is CASRILLANLHNEQFF. CDR3 DNA: TGTGCCAGCAGGATATTACTAGCGAACTTACACAATGAGCAGTTCTTC.

This clone showed up just once. The chain combines TRBV4-1 with TRBJ2-7; the D is unclear. Germline values: CDR1 MGHRA, CDR2 YSYEKL. The CDR3 runs to 16 residues. Trimming removed 5 bases from V and 3 bases from J, with 20 bases in between. The CDR3 DNA sequence: TGCGCCAGCAGCTACCCCGAATCCCAAGAGGTCTACGAGCAGTACTTC. This encodes CASSYPESQEVYEQYF.

CDR3 sequence (DNA): TGTGCCAGCAGCCATGACCCAACTAGCGGGGCCTACAATGAGCAGTTCTTC. This codes for CASSHDPTSGAYNEQFF. V and J are TRBV4-2 and TRBJ2-1; 10 nucleotides agree with TRBD2. Germline V gives CDR1 LGHNA, CDR2 YNFKEQ. The J segment lost 2 bases and the V segment lost 3 bases, leaving 7 bases of the junction unmatched. This CDR3 contains 17 residues.

CDR3 loop: CASSLAGTSGATETQYF. The CDR3 DNA sequence: TGCGCCAGCAGCTTGGCCGGGACTAGCGGGGCGACGGAGACCCAGTACTTC. The rearrangement uses TRBV5-1 and TRBJ2-5; 13 positions agree with TRBD2. This CDR3 is built from 17 residues. Germline CDR1 reads SGHRS; CDR2 reads YFSETQ. The V and J ends lost 0 bases and 5 bases, in that order; junction bases with no gene match: 7.

The rearrangement joins TRBV2 to TRBJ2-4; perhaps TRBD2 as D (6 bases). V was trimmed by 8 bases and J by 3 bases, leaving 11 bases between them. The CDR3 length is 13 residues. CDR1 and CDR2 (germline): SNHLY, FYNNEI. The CDR3 protein is CASGSGDKNIQYF. In DNA form, the CDR3 reads TGTGCCAGCGGCTCGGGGGACAAAAACATTCAGTACTTC.

This chain links TRBV2 with TRBJ2-1, with D perhaps TRBD2 (5 bases). This CDR3 is 14 amino acids long. V was pared by 8 bases and J by 7 bases, with 18 bases between. The germline V gene encodes CDR1 SNHLY and CDR2 FYNNEI. This CDR3 is CASHELGPGNEQFF. CDR3 bases: TGTGCCAGCCACGAACTAGGGCCGGGGAATGAGCAGTTCTTC.

V and J are TRBV5-1 and TRBJ2-2; 9 bases agree with TRBD2. The junction had 6 bases not matched to a gene; V was cut back by 0 bases and J by 6 bases. CDR1 is SGHRS, CDR2 YFSETQ, per germline. The CDR3 contains 16 residues. As DNA, the CDR3 is TGCGCCAGCAGCTTGGGCGCGACTAGCGGCTCCGGGGAGCTGTTTTTT. Translation: CASSLGATSGSGELFF.

The genes are TRBV28 and TRBJ2-7; tentatively, D is TRBD1 (6 bases). The germline V and J ends were trimmed by 6 bases and 2 bases, with 14 bases remaining between them. CDR1 MDHEN and CDR2 SYDVKM come from the germline V gene. The CDR3 length is 14 residues. The CDR3 DNA reads TGTGCCAGCAGCATTACAGGGACCACCTACGAGCAGTACTTC. This gives the protein CASSITGTTYEQYF.

J is TRBJ2-2 and V is TRBV5-8; TRBD1 aligns across 8 bases. Germline assignment: CDR1 SGHTS and CDR2 YDEGEE. V lost 1 base to trimming and J lost 4 bases; unmatched junction nucleotides: 0. The CDR3 covers 14 residues. The DNA for the CDR3 is TGTGCCAGCAGCTTGACAGGGGGCACCGGGGAGCTGTTTTTT. It translates to CASSLTGGTGELFF.

As DNA, the CDR3 is TGTGCCAGCAGTCCGGACAGGGGTCCGGCTAATGAAAAACTGTTTTTT. Its translation is CASSPDRGPANEKLFF. V is TRBV6-6 and J is TRBJ1-4; 9 nucleotides match TRBD1. Germline CDR1 reads MNHNY; CDR2 reads SVGAGI (reference sequence). The CDR3 is 16 residues long. J gave up 3 bases and V 5 bases, and 7 bases lay outside the gene matches.

This chain connects TRBV5-1 to TRBJ2-7; the match to TRBD2 covers 9 bases. Per germline, CDR1 SGHRS and CDR2 YFSETQ. V dropped 1 base and J dropped 4; count of bases not matched to a gene: 3. This CDR3 is 14 amino acids long. CDR3 residues: CASSLQGLAYEQYF. CDR3 bases: TGCGCCAGCAGCTTGCAGGGACTAGCTTACGAGCAGTACTTC.

This rearrangement joins TRBV7-2 to TRBJ2-7; TRBD1 agrees at 10 bases. The CDR3 loop spans 15 amino acids. Germline trimming cut 5 bases from V and 6 bases from J; bases unmatched to any gene: 10. Germline CDR1 reads SGHTA; CDR2 reads FQGNSA. DNA of the CDR3: TGTGCCAGCAGCCGTGACCCGACAGGGGGCGTCGAGCAGTACTTC. As protein: CASSRDPTGGVEQYF.